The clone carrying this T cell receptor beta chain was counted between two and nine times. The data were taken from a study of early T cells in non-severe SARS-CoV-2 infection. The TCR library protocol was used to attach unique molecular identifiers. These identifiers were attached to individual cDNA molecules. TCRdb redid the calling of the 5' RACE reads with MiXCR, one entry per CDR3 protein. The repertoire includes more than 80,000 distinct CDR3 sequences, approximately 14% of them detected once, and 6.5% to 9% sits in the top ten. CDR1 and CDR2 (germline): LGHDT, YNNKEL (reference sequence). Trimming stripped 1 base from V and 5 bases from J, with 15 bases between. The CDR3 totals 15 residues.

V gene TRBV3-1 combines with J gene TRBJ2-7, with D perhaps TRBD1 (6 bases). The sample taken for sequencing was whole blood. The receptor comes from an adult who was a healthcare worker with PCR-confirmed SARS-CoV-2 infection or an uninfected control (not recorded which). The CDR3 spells CASSQGAGAFNEQYF. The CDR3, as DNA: TGTGCCAGCAGCCAAGGTGCAGGGGCGTTTAACGAGCAGTACTTC.